The 20 T cell receptor beta chains listed next were all sequenced from one sample in a study of tumor-infiltrating lymphocytes in primary liver carcinoma. Investigators took RNA and DNA out together from approximately 22-30 mg of unsorted bulk tissue. From around 500 ng of total RNA, TCR beta-specific cDNA was reverse-transcribed using a constant-region primer. Amplification in three nested multiplex PCR rounds with slightly modified ARM-PCR gave rise to TCR beta libraries. Amplification in the first two PCR rounds was performed using TRBV1-TRBV30 forward primers and a C-beta reverse primer for around 11 cycles each. TCRdb fed the multiplex PCR reads into MiXCR, producing one record per CDR3 protein. The sample yields about 35,000 distinct CDR3 sequences, over 65% seen once. The source material was liver tumor tissue from sampling region 4. Stated subset: tumor region T4, right-lateral pole. These TCRs come from a middle-aged man with primary liver carcinoma and hepatitis B virus infection.

On this clonotype itself: Sequence at one end of the junction differs from germline and may be a read error. The J gene is TRBJ2-1, the V gene TRBV4-1; D unclear. Germline CDR1 is MGHRA and CDR2 is YSYEKL. This CDR3 is built from 16 residues. The CDR3 is CASSQDHTWPYDEQFF. The DNA for the CDR3 is TGCGCCAGCAGCCAAGATCACACATGGCCGTACGATGAACAGTTCTTC.

This chain's CDR3 is CSAPGGTQTQYF. CDR3 DNA sequence: TGCAGCGCCCCCGGGGGGACTCAGACCCAGTACTTC. The V call is TRBV29-1, the J call TRBJ2-5, with 7 bases aligning to TRBD2. The germline gives CDR1 SQVTM, CDR2 ANQGSEA. The CDR3 spans 12 residues. J was trimmed by 6 bases and V by 7 bases; bases with no gene match: 8. Combining the CDR3 with reference TRBV29-1 and TRBJ2-5 gives the whole variable domain SAVISQKPSRDICQRGTSLTIQCQVDSQVTMMFWYRQQPGQSLTLIATANQGSEATYESGFVIDKFPISRPNLTFSTLTVSNMSPEDSSIYLCSAPGGTQTQYFGPGTRLLVL.

Comments on this clonotype: Sequence at one end of the junction differs from germline and may be a read error. The J gene is TRBJ2-5, the V gene TRBV11-2; perhaps TRBD1 as D (7 bases). The CDR3 runs 15 residues. From germline, CDR1 is SGHAT and CDR2 FQNNGV. CDR3 bases: TGTACTAGCAGCTTAATAGGGGGCAAGGGAGAGACCCAATACTTC. Protein: CTSSLIGGKGETQYF.

As to this clonotype: Compared with germline, one end of the junction differs, possibly owing to a read error. The chain recombines TRBV28 with TRBJ2-7, with 10 positions matching TRBD1. Germline V gives CDR1 MDHEN, CDR2 SYDVKM. This CDR3 has 15 residues. The DNA of the CDR3 is TGTGCCAGGAGTTTAGACAGGGGGCGCTTTCACGAGCAGTATTTC. As protein: CARSLDRGRFHEQYF.

Concerning this clonotype: A read error is possible here, since a much larger clone lies one base away. The chain couples TRBV9 to TRBJ1-1; D perhaps matches TRBD1 (6 bases). The CDR3 runs 15 residues. The germline V gene has CDR1 SGDLS and CDR2 YYNGEE. The V gene lost 0 bases and the J gene lost 4 bases, with 13 bases spanning the gap. CDR3 nucleotides: TGTGCCAGCAGCGTAGATGGACAGTCGATCACTGAAGCTTTCTTT. Its protein product is CASSVDGQSITEAFF.

Judged by abundance, this clonotype is medium-sized. This chain uses TRBV4-2 with TRBJ2-3; D is uncertain. V was clipped by 0 bases and J by 2 bases, with 9 bases between them. The CDR3 length is 15 residues. The V gene's germline CDR1 is LGHNA and CDR2 YNFKEQ. CDR3 bases: TGTGCCAGCAGCCAAGATTACGGGTACACAGATACGCAGTATTTT. Protein: CASSQDYGYTDTQYF.

The chain joins TRBV11-2 to TRBJ2-1; D is uncertain. Germline CDR1 reads SGHAT; CDR2 reads FQNNGV. The CDR3 runs to 13 residues. CDR3 protein: CTSSPMIEASLFF. The CDR3 bases are TGTACGAGCAGCCCGATGATTGAGGCCTCGCTGTTCTTC.

Note on this clonotype: Since the CDR3 does not end with the conserved phenylalanine or tryptophan, this likely comes from a read error. The V gene is TRBV11-1, the J gene TRBJ2-3; no definite D call. The CDR3 covers 13 residues. CDR1 is SGHAT and CDR2 is FQDESV in the germline V gene (reference sequence). The CDR3 spells CTSSSIRADTQYS. The CDR3 nucleotides are TGTACCAGCAGCTCGATCCGAGCAGATACGCAGTATTCT.

This chain links TRBV5-1 with TRBJ2-3; 10 nucleotides align to TRBD2. The V segment lost 5 bases and the J segment 14 bases; nucleotides outside the gene matches: 20. The germline V gene has CDR1 SGHRS and CDR2 YFSETQ. CDR3 length: 16 residues. CDR3 DNA: TGCGCCAGCAGGGAGTCTAGCGGGAGTTCCACAGATACCCTGTATTTT. This sequence encodes CASRESSGSSTDTLYF.

For this clonotype: The junction shows a germline mismatch at one end, possibly a read error. The CDR3 protein is CAGTRCTAINQPQHF. The CDR3 DNA reads TGTGCCGGCACGCGGTGCACCGCAATAAATCAGCCCCAGCATTTC. V is TRBV12-3 or TRBV12-4 and J is TRBJ1-5; D is uncertain. CDR3 length: 15 residues.

About this clonotype: Being one base from a much bigger clone, this may be a read error. The J gene is TRBJ2-2, the V gene TRBV14; maybe TRBD2 (6 bases). This CDR3 region has 16 residues. CDR1 and CDR2 from the germline V gene are SGHDN and FVKESK. The DNA of the CDR3 is TGTGCCAGCAGCCAATTCGTAGGGTTGGCTACCGGGGGGCTGTTTTTT. Amino acids: CASSQFVGLATGGLFF.

Details on this clonotype: A read error may account for a junction end that differs from germline. The chain uses TRBV13 and TRBJ1-5; D is unclear. CDR3 length: 14 amino acids. Per the germline V gene, CDR1 is PRHDT and CDR2 is FYEKMQ (reference sequence). CDR3 protein: CASTLRGSHQPQHF. DNA of the CDR3: TGTGCCAGCACCTTAAGAGGGAGCCATCAGCCCCAGCATTTT.

This clonotype has at least ten counts. This CDR3 reads CASRSYGGPNEKLFF. CDR3 in DNA: TGCGCCAGCAGGTCTTACGGGGGACCCAATGAAAAACTGTTTTTT. The genes are TRBV5-1 and TRBJ1-4; tentatively, D is TRBD1 (5 bases). V lost 5 bases to trimming and J lost 5 bases, with 16 bases between them. CDR1 and CDR2 from the germline V gene are SGHRS and YFSETQ. This CDR3 comprises 15 residues.

In regard to this clonotype: A read error is likely, as this CDR3 ends without the conserved phenylalanine or tryptophan. The chain is built from TRBV29-1 and TRBJ2-7; D is perhaps TRBD1 (6 bases). The CDR3 extends over 13 amino acids. Germline V gene sequence: CDR1 SQVTM, CDR2 ANQGSEA. The CDR3 coding sequence is TGCAGTGTCGATACAGGGCATGTCGACGAGCAGTACTTA. Translation: CSVDTGHVDEQYL.

This clonotype showed up many times. The genes are TRBV30 and TRBJ2-5, with 10 bases that match TRBD2. The CDR3 length is 14 residues. Germline CDR1 is GTSNPN and CDR2 is SVGIG (reference sequence). The junction had 3 bases not matched to a gene; V was cut back by 0 bases and J by 5 bases. The CDR3 sequence is CAWSVSGRLETQYF. The CDR3 nucleotides are TGTGCCTGGAGTGTTAGCGGGAGGTTGGAGACCCAGTACTTC. Full variable domain (remainder filled in from reference TRBV30 and TRBJ2-5): SQTIHQWPATLVQPVGSPLSLECTVEGTSNPNLYWYRQAAGRGLQLLFYSVGIGQISSEVPQNLSASRPQDRQFILSSKKLLLSDSGFYLCAWSVSGRLETQYFGPGTRLLVL.

The chain uses TRBV21-1 and TRBJ2-7; the table assigns TRBD2, which was not confirmed against the DNA. TRBV21-1 is given as a pseudogene. The CDR3 sequence is 17 residues long. CDR3: CVNSKESGGGGADEQYF. The CDR3 DNA follows: TGTGTCAACAGCAAAGAAAGTGGTGGGGGAGGGGCAGACGAGCAGTACTTC.

A word on this clonotype: The conserved closing phenylalanine or tryptophan is absent in this CDR3, likely reflecting a read error. The DNA is omitted, as the CDR3 cannot be located on it reliably, and the CDR3 follows TCRdb's listing. The chain joins TRBV11-3 to TRBJ2-1. Inclusive of both ends, the CDR3 amounts to 12 amino acids. Per the germline V gene, CDR1 is SGHNT and CDR2 is YENEEA. CDR3 sequence: CASILNANERFL.

This clonotype has just one count. One end of the junction is discordant with germline, which a read error may explain. CDR3 bases: TGTACCAGCAGCATGGGTGGAGACAGGGGCATCTCCCTCTCTCGGGCCAACATCCTGACTTTC. Its protein is CTSSMGGDRGISLSRANILTF. The genes are TRBV11-2 and TRBJ2-6; 8 nucleotides agree with TRBD1. The CDR3 runs to 21 residues. Germline V CDR1 and CDR2: SGHAT, FQNNGV.

In regard to this clonotype: An end of the junction differs from the germline gene, which may be a read error. The V call is TRBV29-1, the J call TRBJ2-3; D might be TRBD2 (6 bases). CDR1 is SQVTM and CDR2 is ANQGSEA in the germline V gene. CDR3 length equals 15 residues. This CDR3 is CSVECGAGITDTQCF. Here the CDR3 DNA reads TGTAGCGTTGAGTGCGGGGCCGGCATCACAGATACGCAGTGTTTT.

This clonotype has a single count. At one end the junction does not follow the germline gene, possibly because of a read error. This rearrangement joins TRBV10-2 to TRBJ2-7; unclear D gene. There are 12 residues in the CDR3. Germline CDR1 and CDR2: WSHSY and SAAADI. The CDR3 bases are TGCGCCAGCAGAGTCGCGCTGGGTGAGCAGTATTTC. Residues: CASRVALGEQYF.